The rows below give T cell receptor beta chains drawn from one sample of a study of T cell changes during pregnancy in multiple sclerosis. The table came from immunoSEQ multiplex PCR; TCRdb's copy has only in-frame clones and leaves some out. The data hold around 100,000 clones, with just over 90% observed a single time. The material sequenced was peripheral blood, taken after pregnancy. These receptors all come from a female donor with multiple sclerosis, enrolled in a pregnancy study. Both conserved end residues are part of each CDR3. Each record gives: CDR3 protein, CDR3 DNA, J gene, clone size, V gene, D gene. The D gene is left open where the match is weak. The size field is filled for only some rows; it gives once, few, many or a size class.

CDR3: CAWIRTDRVSGNTIYF
DNA: TGTGCCTGGATTAGGACCGACAGGGTATCTGGAAACACCATATATTTT
J: TRBJ1-3
size: NA
V: TRBV30
D: TRBD1

CDR3: CASSGNSGGSVEQYF
DNA: TGTGCCAGTAGTGGGAATAGCGGGGGGTCCGTCGAGCAGTACTTC
J: TRBJ2-7
size: NA
V: TRBV19
D: TRBD2

CDR3: CASSQGSTYEQYF
DNA: TGTGCCAGCAGCCAAGGTTCTACCTACGAGCAGTACTTC
J: TRBJ2-7
size: NA
V: TRBV16
D: NA

CDR3: CASRPSGASSYEQYF
DNA: TGTGCCAGCAGACCTAGCGGGGCGAGCTCCTACGAGCAGTACTTC
J: TRBJ2-7
size: NA
V: TRBV6-1
D: TRBD2

CDR3: CASSYSSGGFETQYF
DNA: TGTGCCAGCAGTTACTCTTCAGGGGGGTTCGAGACCCAGTACTTC
J: TRBJ2-5
size: NA
V: TRBV6-5
D: NA

CDR3: CAGRGTEAFF
DNA: TGTGCCGGTAGGGGCACTGAAGCTTTCTTT
J: TRBJ1-1
size: NA
V: TRBV30
D: NA

CDR3: CASSKQGSGTEAFF
DNA: TGCGCCAGCAGCAAGCAGGGGTCTGGCACTGAAGCTTTCTTT
J: TRBJ1-1
size: NA
V: TRBV5-1
D: NA

CDR3: CASSQVVNTEAFF
DNA: TGTGCCAGCAGCCAAGTAGTGAACACTGAAGCTTTCTTT
J: TRBJ1-1
size: NA
V: TRBV14
D: NA

CDR3: CASSDSTGGASHEQFF
DNA: TGTGCCAGCAGTGATTCAACCGGGGGGGCGTCCCATGAGCAGTTCTTC
J: TRBJ2-1
size: NA
V: TRBV9
D: TRBD2

CDR3: CASSFPTVNTEAFF
DNA: TGTGCCAGCAGCTTCCCCACAGTGAACACTGAAGCTTTCTTT
J: TRBJ1-1
size: NA
V: TRBV13
D: NA

CDR3: CASSAVPTTPEQFF
DNA: TGTGCCAGCAGTGCAGTACCGACTACCCCCGAGCAGTTCTTC
J: TRBJ2-1
size: NA
V: TRBV6-1
D: NA

CDR3: CASSELRVSSGNTIYF
DNA: TGTGCCAGCAGTGAGTTAAGAGTGAGCTCTGGAAACACCATATATTTT
J: TRBJ1-3
size: NA
V: TRBV6-1
D: NA

CDR3: CASRPMANRVNEQFF
DNA: TGTGCCAGCAGGCCCATGGCAAACAGGGTCAATGAGCAGTTCTTC
J: TRBJ2-1
size: NA
V: TRBV27
D: NA

CDR3: CSVGGRGLNEKLFF
DNA: TGCAGCGTCGGGGGGCGAGGGTTGAATGAAAAACTGTTTTTT
J: TRBJ1-4
size: NA
V: TRBV29-1
D: NA

CDR3: CASSIERINQPQHF
DNA: TGTGCCAGTAGTATTGAGCGGATCAATCAGCCCCAGCATTTT
J: TRBJ1-5
size: NA
V: TRBV19
D: NA

CDR3: CAISYGQREYEQYF
DNA: TGTGCCATCAGTTATGGGCAGAGGGAATACGAGCAGTACTTC
J: TRBJ2-7
size: NA
V: TRBV10-3
D: NA

CDR3: CASGPQDYEQYF
DNA: TGTGCCAGCGGCCCCCAAGACTACGAGCAGTACTTC
J: TRBJ2-7
size: NA
V: TRBV6-1
D: NA

CDR3: CASSLEVAGEGEKLFF
DNA: TGTGCCAGCAGCTTGGAGGTCGCAGGGGAAGGCGAAAAACTGTTTTTT
J: TRBJ1-4
size: NA
V: TRBV5-4
D: NA

CDR3: CASTRASYEQYF
DNA: TGTGCCAGCACCAGGGCTAGCTACGAGCAGTACTTC
J: TRBJ2-7
size: NA
V: TRBV28
D: NA

CDR3: CASSVGRGVGYTF
DNA: TGTGCCAGCAGTGTTGGGAGGGGGGTAGGCTACACCTTC
J: TRBJ1-2
size: NA
V: TRBV2
D: NA

CDR3: CASSVLLGTDNEKLFF
DNA: TGTGCCAGCAGTGTGCTGCTGGGGACAGACAATGAAAAACTGTTTTTT
J: TRBJ1-4
size: NA
V: TRBV6-1
D: TRBD1

CDR3: CASSLVAGTTGELFF
DNA: TGCGCCAGCAGCTTGGTAGCGGGGACCACCGGGGAGCTGTTTTTT
J: TRBJ2-2
size: once
V: TRBV5-1
D: TRBD2

CDR3: CASSLVDYYGYTF
DNA: TGTGCCAGCAGCTTGGTAGATTACTATGGCTACACCTTC
J: TRBJ1-2
size: NA
V: TRBV5-6
D: NA

CDR3: CASSFRTSGVGDEQFF
DNA: TGTGCCAGCAGCTTTCGGACTAGCGGGGTGGGGGATGAGCAGTTCTTC
J: TRBJ2-1
size: NA
V: TRBV7-3
D: TRBD2

CDR3: CASAPTIGTGELFF
DNA: TGTGCCAGCGCGCCGACTATCGGCACCGGGGAGCTGTTTTTT
J: TRBJ2-2
size: NA
V: TRBV7-6
D: NA

CDR3: CASSLFWTSTTDTQYF
DNA: TGTGCCAGCAGCTTATTTTGGACTAGTACCACAGATACGCAGTATTTT
J: TRBJ2-3
size: NA
V: TRBV11-2
D: TRBD2

CDR3: CASSQQDYGYTF
DNA: TGTGCCAGCAGCCAACAGGACTATGGCTACACCTTC
J: TRBJ1-2
size: NA
V: TRBV7-9
D: NA

CDR3: CASSIDPAGGQPQHF
DNA: TGTGCCAGTAGTATAGATCCAGCAGGGGGTCAGCCCCAGCATTTT
J: TRBJ1-5
size: NA
V: TRBV19
D: TRBD1

CDR3: CASSLVGRGGTEAFF
DNA: TGTGCCAGCAGCTTAGTTGGGAGGGGTGGCACTGAAGCTTTCTTT
J: TRBJ1-1
size: NA
V: TRBV7-9
D: NA

CDR3: CASSPVGAPYEQYF
DNA: TGTGCCAGCAGCCCAGTAGGGGCCCCCTACGAGCAGTACTTC
J: TRBJ2-7
size: NA
V: TRBV9
D: NA

CDR3: CASSQDGGGTSQSTGELFF
DNA: TGTGCCAGCAGCCAAGATGGCGGGGGGACGTCCCAGAGCACCGGGGAGCTGTTTTTT
J: TRBJ2-2
size: NA
V: TRBV4-2
D: TRBD2

CDR3: CASLGQGAGNTIYF
DNA: TGTGCCAGCTTGGGACAGGGGGCAGGAAACACCATATATTTT
J: TRBJ1-3
size: once
V: TRBV2
D: TRBD1

CDR3: CASSLGFGQGGQPQHF
DNA: TGCGCCAGCAGCTTGGGTTTCGGACAGGGAGGTCAGCCCCAGCATTTT
J: TRBJ1-5
size: NA
V: TRBV5-1
D: TRBD1

CDR3: CASGSGGPYEQYF
DNA: TGTGCCAGCGGGAGCGGGGGACCCTACGAGCAGTACTTC
J: TRBJ2-7
size: NA
V: TRBV7-6
D: TRBD2

CDR3: CASSPTAASTDTQYF
DNA: TGTGCCAGCTCACCAACGGCGGCTAGCACAGATACGCAGTATTTT
J: TRBJ2-3
size: NA
V: TRBV18
D: NA

CDR3: CASSQGDTIQDSPLHF
DNA: TGCGCCAGCAGCCAAGGGGACACGATTCAAGATTCACCCCTCCACTTT
J: TRBJ1-6
size: NA
V: TRBV4-1
D: NA

CDR3: CASSISGGGLFEQFF
DNA: TGTGCCAGTAGTATTAGCGGCGGGGGATTATTCGAGCAGTTCTTC
J: TRBJ2-1
size: NA
V: TRBV19
D: TRBD2

CDR3: CASSLEWATTYNEQFF
DNA: TGTGCCAGCAGCTTAGAATGGGCGACGACCTACAATGAGCAGTTCTTC
J: TRBJ2-1
size: NA
V: TRBV11-2
D: NA

CDR3: CASSMQGVGHEQYF
DNA: TGTGCCAGTAGTATGCAGGGGGTAGGCCACGAGCAGTACTTC
J: TRBJ2-7
size: NA
V: TRBV19
D: TRBD1

CDR3: CASSLRGLGDPNTEAFF
DNA: TGTGCCAGCAGCTTAAGGGGGTTGGGGGACCCGAACACTGAAGCTTTCTTT
J: TRBJ1-1
size: NA
V: TRBV7-6
D: NA

CDR3: CASLTGENTGELFF
DNA: TGTGCCAGCCTGACAGGGGAGAACACCGGGGAGCTGTTTTTT
J: TRBJ2-2
size: NA
V: TRBV9
D: TRBD1

CDR3: CASSQRRGGTQYF
DNA: TGTGCCAGCAGCCAGAGGAGAGGGGGTACGCAGTATTTT
J: TRBJ2-3
size: NA
V: TRBV14
D: NA

CDR3: CASSAGFSYNEQFF
DNA: TGCGCCAGCAGCGCAGGATTCTCCTACAATGAGCAGTTCTTC
J: TRBJ2-1
size: NA
V: TRBV10-2
D: NA

CDR3: CASSLADRSYGELFF
DNA: TGTGCCAGCAGCTTAGCGGACAGGTCCTACGGGGAGCTGTTTTTT
J: TRBJ2-2
size: NA
V: TRBV7-9
D: TRBD1

CDR3: CASSLRQTLGISYNEQFF
DNA: TGTGCCAGCAGCTTAAGACAGACTTTGGGAATCTCCTACAATGAGCAGTTCTTC
J: TRBJ2-1
size: once
V: TRBV7-6
D: NA

CDR3: CASSSGQTPNEKLFF
DNA: TGTGCCAGCAGCTCTGGACAGACTCCTAATGAAAAACTGTTTTTT
J: TRBJ1-4
size: NA
V: TRBV5-4
D: NA

CDR3: CASSKGDRGSGNTIYF
DNA: TGTGCCAGCAGCAAAGGGGACAGGGGGTCTGGAAACACCATATATTTT
J: TRBJ1-3
size: NA
V: TRBV11-3
D: TRBD1

CDR3: CASSKSSGGDGYTF
DNA: TGTGCCAGCAGCAAAAGCTCAGGGGGCGATGGCTACACCTTC
J: TRBJ1-2
size: once
V: TRBV16
D: TRBD1

CDR3: CASSFPRTGHLTYNEQFF
DNA: TGTGCCAGCAGTTTCCCAAGGACAGGTCACCTCACCTACAATGAGCAGTTCTTC
J: TRBJ2-1
size: NA
V: TRBV7-2
D: TRBD1